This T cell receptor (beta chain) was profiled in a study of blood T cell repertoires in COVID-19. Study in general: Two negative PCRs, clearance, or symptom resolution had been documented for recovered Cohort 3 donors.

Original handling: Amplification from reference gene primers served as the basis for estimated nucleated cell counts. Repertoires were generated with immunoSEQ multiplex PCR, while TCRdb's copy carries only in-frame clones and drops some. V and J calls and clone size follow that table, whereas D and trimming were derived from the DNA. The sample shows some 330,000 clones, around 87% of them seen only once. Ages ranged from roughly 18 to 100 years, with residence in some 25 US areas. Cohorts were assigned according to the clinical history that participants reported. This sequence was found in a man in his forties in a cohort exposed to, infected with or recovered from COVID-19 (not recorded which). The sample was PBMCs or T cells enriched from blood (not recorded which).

CDR3 loop: CASNMGTPRTSGTYNEQFF. The CDR3, as DNA: TGTGCCAGCAACATGGGCACACCTAGGACTAGCGGGACATACAATGAGCAGTTCTTC. The genes are TRBV28 and TRBJ2-1; 12 bases match TRBD2. This CDR3 is 19 amino acids long. J was trimmed by 4 bases and V by 7 bases; bases with no gene match: 17. Germline lookup yields CDR1 MDHEN and CDR2 SYDVKM.